This paragraph covers one T cell receptor (beta chain) sequence. Its cognate antigen is unknown. The assay was immunoSEQ multiplex PCR, and TCRdb's table has in-frame clones only and misses some. The sample lists more than 200,000 clones, 60% to 75% occurring once. The data stem from a study of cytotoxic CD8 clonotypes in ibrutinib-treated CLL. General study findings and limits: Pretreatment clonality was elevated relative to age-matched healthy donors and paralleled circulating CD8+ T-cell counts.

Trimming removed 9 bases at V and 0 bases at J, with 9 bases between. CDR1 is MDHEN and CDR2 is SYDVKM in the germline V gene. The CDR3 loop spans 13 amino acids. The authors obtained around 2 micrograms of genomic DNA from cryopreserved PBMCs for TCR beta libraries. Source: PBMCs, taken after 24 months of ibrutinib treatment. This receptor was taken from a human donor with chronic lymphocytic leukemia. V is TRBV28 and J is TRBJ1-5, with no clear D. DNA for the CDR3: TGTGCCAGTAGGACGGGTAGCAATCAGCCCCAGCATTTT. It specifies CASRTGSNQPQHF.